These 19 T cell receptor beta chains were sequenced from one sample in a study of Ad26.COV2.S vaccination and SARS-CoV-2 variants. Noted treatment: roughly 20 received Ad26.COV2.S at low or high dose, single or two shots; roughly five received placebo; per-sample allocation not given. The samples date from day 63 after the first vaccine or placebo injection. TCRdb's table, derived via immunoSEQ multiplex PCR, lists solely in-frame clones and lacks some. The data contain fewer than 400,000 clones, over 80% of them singletons. The sequencing used peripheral blood, collected in a trial of Ad26.COV2.S vaccine versus placebo. These TCRs come from a person between 18 and 60 years old who received the Ad26.COV2.S COVID-19 vaccine or a placebo.

The chain has TRBV20-1 and TRBJ2-4; D remains ambiguous. The CDR3 runs 11 residues. From germline, CDR1 is DFQATT and CDR2 SNEGSKA (reference sequence). Trimming stripped 3 bases from V and 6 bases from J, with 6 bases between. In nucleotides, the CDR3 is TGCAGTGCTAGCCCCGGAAACATTCAGTACTTC. Translating it yields CSASPGNIQYF.

Remarks on this clone: In the same sample, other DNA sequences code for this CDR3. The chain recombines TRBV12-3 or TRBV12-4 with TRBJ1-2, with D unclear. V was clipped by 5 bases and J by 4 bases, with 5 bases between them. The CDR3 length is 11 residues. CDR3 nucleotides: TGTGCCAGCAGTCCAGGCTATGGCTACACCTTC. The encoded protein is CASSPGYGYTF.

V and J are TRBV5-8 and TRBJ2-1, with D tentatively TRBD2 (6 bases). V was shortened by 3 bases and J by 7 bases, with 17 bases between the two germline ends. The V gene's germline CDR1 is SGHTS and CDR2 YDEGEE. The CDR3 consists of 15 residues. DNA of the CDR3: TGTGCCAGCAGCTCTAGCGTTCCCTTTCGAAATGAGCAGTTCTTC. Its protein is CASSSSVPFRNEQFF.

The V and J genes are TRBV28 and TRBJ2-3; a weak D match, TRBD2 (5 bases). V was shortened by 3 bases and J by 2 bases, with 9 bases between the two germline ends. CDR3 length: 14 amino acids. The germline gives CDR1 MDHEN, CDR2 SYDVKM. The CDR3 DNA reads TGTGCCAGCAGTTTGGTCGGGGTCACAGATACGCAGTATTTT. Amino acid sequence: CASSLVGVTDTQYF. The full variable domain, with the rest looked up from reference TRBV28 and TRBJ2-3, is DVKVTQSSRYLVKRTGEKVFLECVQDMDHENMFWYRQDPGLGLRLIYFSYDVKMKEKGDIPEGYSVSREKKERFSLILESASTNQTSMYLCASSLVGVTDTQYFGPGTRLTVL.

V is TRBV4-1 and J is TRBJ1-3; no reliable D call. The CDR3 extends over 17 amino acids. In germline, CDR1 is MGHRA, CDR2 YSYEKL. Trimming left V 4 bases short and J 0 bases short, with 16 bases between. CDR3 bases: TGCGCCAGCAGCCTACATCGACCCACCGACTCTGGAAACACCATATATTTT. It translates to CASSLHRPTDSGNTIYF.

This clone was seen only once. The CDR3: CASSLVGQGDGYTF. The CDR3 DNA follows: TGTGCCAGCAGCTTAGTGGGACAGGGTGATGGCTACACCTTC. The chain has TRBV7-2 and TRBJ1-2; 9 nucleotides line up with TRBD1. Germline assignment: CDR1 SGHTA and CDR2 FQGNSA. The CDR3 runs 14 residues. V was clipped by 1 base and J by 6 bases; unmatched bases: 3.

This clone was recorded once. This sequence joins TRBV6-5 and TRBJ2-3; TRBD2 matches 8 bases. Germline V gene sequence: CDR1 MNHEY, CDR2 SVGAGI. The CDR3 runs 15 residues. The ends lost 7 bases at V and 0 bases at J; junction bases unmatched: 6. This CDR3 reads CASNKAGGSTDTQYF. CDR3 DNA sequence: TGTGCCAGCAACAAGGCGGGGGGAAGCACAGATACGCAGTATTTT.

This chain uses TRBV10-3 with TRBJ2-6, with 7 bases identical to TRBD2. The CDR3 is 15 residues long. Germline CDR1 is ENHRY and CDR2 is SYGVKD. With V trimmed by 8 bases and J by 0 bases, 4 bases remained unmatched. The CDR3 loop is CAIGTGGSGANVLTF. Written as DNA, the CDR3 is TGTGCCATCGGGACGGGGGGCTCTGGGGCCAACGTCCTGACTTTC.

V and J are TRBV4-2 and TRBJ2-5, with 10 bases fitting TRBD1. The trim removed 1 base at V and 4 bases at J, leaving 15 bases unmatched. Germline V gene lookup returns CDR1 LGHNA and CDR2 YNFKEQ. The CDR3 spans 19 residues. Here the CDR3 reads CASSQGRPGGQGFGETQYF. The CDR3 DNA follows: TGTGCCAGCAGCCAAGGCCGGCCGGGGGGACAGGGGTTTGGAGAGACCCAGTACTTC.

V and J are TRBV10-3 and TRBJ2-3; 12 bases align to TRBD2. Per the germline V gene, CDR1 is ENHRY and CDR2 is SYGVKD. This CDR3 has 17 residues. V dropped 6 bases and J dropped 3; count of bases not matched to a gene: 10. The CDR3 DNA sequence: TGTGCCATCAGCTCCCGCCTAGCGGGGGGGCTTACAGATACGCAGTATTTT. It codes for CAISSRLAGGLTDTQYF.

This chain links TRBV6-5 with TRBJ1-5, with D tentatively TRBD1 (6 bases). Trimming stripped 6 bases from V and 7 bases from J, with 13 bases between. Per germline, CDR1 MNHEY and CDR2 SVGAGI. This CDR3 spans 13 amino acids. The CDR3 loop is CASSAQGWQPQHF. The CDR3 bases are TGTGCCAGCAGCGCACAGGGTTGGCAGCCCCAGCATTTT.

The rearrangement uses TRBV7-9 and TRBJ2-2, with D possibly being TRBD1 (6 bases). From germline, CDR1 is SEHNR and CDR2 FQNEAQ (reference sequence). This CDR3 is built from 14 residues. Trimming cost V 5 bases and J 3 bases, with 10 bases left between them. The CDR3 DNA reads as TGTGCCAGCAGCCAAACAGGGTACACCGGGGAGCTGTTTTTT. Encoded protein: CASSQTGYTGELFF.

The chain is built from TRBV2 and TRBJ2-1; the D is unclear. The CDR3 has 13 amino acids. Looked up from germline, CDR1 is SNHLY and CDR2 is FYNNEI. V was shortened by 0 bases and J by 10 bases, with 10 bases between the two germline ends. As DNA, the CDR3 is TGTGCCAGCAGTGAAGCTGTACTGGGGGAGCAGTTCTTC. Translating gives CASSEAVLGEQFF.

The CDR3 protein is CASSFDASTNTEAFF. For the CDR3, the DNA is TGTGCCAGCAGCTTTGACGCCTCAACGAACACTGAAGCTTTCTTT. The chain combines TRBV7-9 with TRBJ1-1; D ambiguous. Germline V gene lookup returns CDR1 SEHNR and CDR2 FQNEAQ (reference sequence). Trimming stripped 3 bases from V and 1 base from J, with 12 bases between. This CDR3 region has 15 residues.

This clone showed up just once. This rearrangement joins TRBV28 to TRBJ1-4, with TRBD1 identical over 7 bases. Germline V gene data show CDR1 as MDHEN and CDR2 as SYDVKM. The CDR3 spans 16 residues. Unmatched junction bases numbered 8, after V lost 4 bases and J lost 3 bases. The chain's CDR3 is CASSSYQGVANEKLFF. CDR3 sequence (DNA): TGTGCCAGCAGTTCTTACCAGGGGGTTGCTAATGAAAAACTGTTTTTT.

This chain links TRBV29-1 with TRBJ2-2; TRBD1 agrees at 7 bases. V trimming: 7 bases; J trimming: 2 bases; junction bases outside the gene matches: 10. The CDR3 runs 15 residues. CDR1 and CDR2 (germline): SQVTM, ANQGSEA. This CDR3 is CSAASHRGNTGELFF. The DNA for the CDR3 is TGCAGCGCCGCGTCACACAGGGGAAACACCGGGGAGCTGTTTTTT.

The J gene is TRBJ1-4, the V gene TRBV11-3; D call uncertain. The CDR3 sequence is 15 residues long. From germline, CDR1 is SGHNT and CDR2 YENEEA. V shed 5 bases and J shed 7 bases, with 17 bases lying between them. CDR3 in DNA: TGTGCCAGCAGCCCTCCAGGTATTGGTGGTGAAAAACTGTTTTTT. It yields the protein CASSPPGIGGEKLFF.

This clone came up once. The genes are TRBV11-1 and TRBJ2-1, with 10 bases fitting TRBD1. Germline V gene data show CDR1 as SGHAT and CDR2 as FQDESV (reference sequence). V lost 5 bases to trimming and J lost 9 bases; unmatched junction nucleotides: 13. The CDR3 has 16 residues. CDR3 amino acids: CASSLRQGAASGEQFF. In DNA form, the CDR3 reads TGTGCCAGCAGCCTTCGACAGGGGGCCGCTTCCGGTGAGCAGTTCTTC.

This chain uses TRBV5-1 with TRBJ1-6; 8 bases are shared with TRBD1. The CDR3 loop spans 15 amino acids. J was trimmed by 7 bases and V by 0 bases; bases with no gene match: 3. Germline V gene data show CDR1 as SGHRS and CDR2 as YFSETQ. The CDR3 DNA follows: TGCGCCAGCAGCTTGGGCAGGGGGCGGAATTCACCCCTCCACTTT. It yields the protein CASSLGRGRNSPLHF.